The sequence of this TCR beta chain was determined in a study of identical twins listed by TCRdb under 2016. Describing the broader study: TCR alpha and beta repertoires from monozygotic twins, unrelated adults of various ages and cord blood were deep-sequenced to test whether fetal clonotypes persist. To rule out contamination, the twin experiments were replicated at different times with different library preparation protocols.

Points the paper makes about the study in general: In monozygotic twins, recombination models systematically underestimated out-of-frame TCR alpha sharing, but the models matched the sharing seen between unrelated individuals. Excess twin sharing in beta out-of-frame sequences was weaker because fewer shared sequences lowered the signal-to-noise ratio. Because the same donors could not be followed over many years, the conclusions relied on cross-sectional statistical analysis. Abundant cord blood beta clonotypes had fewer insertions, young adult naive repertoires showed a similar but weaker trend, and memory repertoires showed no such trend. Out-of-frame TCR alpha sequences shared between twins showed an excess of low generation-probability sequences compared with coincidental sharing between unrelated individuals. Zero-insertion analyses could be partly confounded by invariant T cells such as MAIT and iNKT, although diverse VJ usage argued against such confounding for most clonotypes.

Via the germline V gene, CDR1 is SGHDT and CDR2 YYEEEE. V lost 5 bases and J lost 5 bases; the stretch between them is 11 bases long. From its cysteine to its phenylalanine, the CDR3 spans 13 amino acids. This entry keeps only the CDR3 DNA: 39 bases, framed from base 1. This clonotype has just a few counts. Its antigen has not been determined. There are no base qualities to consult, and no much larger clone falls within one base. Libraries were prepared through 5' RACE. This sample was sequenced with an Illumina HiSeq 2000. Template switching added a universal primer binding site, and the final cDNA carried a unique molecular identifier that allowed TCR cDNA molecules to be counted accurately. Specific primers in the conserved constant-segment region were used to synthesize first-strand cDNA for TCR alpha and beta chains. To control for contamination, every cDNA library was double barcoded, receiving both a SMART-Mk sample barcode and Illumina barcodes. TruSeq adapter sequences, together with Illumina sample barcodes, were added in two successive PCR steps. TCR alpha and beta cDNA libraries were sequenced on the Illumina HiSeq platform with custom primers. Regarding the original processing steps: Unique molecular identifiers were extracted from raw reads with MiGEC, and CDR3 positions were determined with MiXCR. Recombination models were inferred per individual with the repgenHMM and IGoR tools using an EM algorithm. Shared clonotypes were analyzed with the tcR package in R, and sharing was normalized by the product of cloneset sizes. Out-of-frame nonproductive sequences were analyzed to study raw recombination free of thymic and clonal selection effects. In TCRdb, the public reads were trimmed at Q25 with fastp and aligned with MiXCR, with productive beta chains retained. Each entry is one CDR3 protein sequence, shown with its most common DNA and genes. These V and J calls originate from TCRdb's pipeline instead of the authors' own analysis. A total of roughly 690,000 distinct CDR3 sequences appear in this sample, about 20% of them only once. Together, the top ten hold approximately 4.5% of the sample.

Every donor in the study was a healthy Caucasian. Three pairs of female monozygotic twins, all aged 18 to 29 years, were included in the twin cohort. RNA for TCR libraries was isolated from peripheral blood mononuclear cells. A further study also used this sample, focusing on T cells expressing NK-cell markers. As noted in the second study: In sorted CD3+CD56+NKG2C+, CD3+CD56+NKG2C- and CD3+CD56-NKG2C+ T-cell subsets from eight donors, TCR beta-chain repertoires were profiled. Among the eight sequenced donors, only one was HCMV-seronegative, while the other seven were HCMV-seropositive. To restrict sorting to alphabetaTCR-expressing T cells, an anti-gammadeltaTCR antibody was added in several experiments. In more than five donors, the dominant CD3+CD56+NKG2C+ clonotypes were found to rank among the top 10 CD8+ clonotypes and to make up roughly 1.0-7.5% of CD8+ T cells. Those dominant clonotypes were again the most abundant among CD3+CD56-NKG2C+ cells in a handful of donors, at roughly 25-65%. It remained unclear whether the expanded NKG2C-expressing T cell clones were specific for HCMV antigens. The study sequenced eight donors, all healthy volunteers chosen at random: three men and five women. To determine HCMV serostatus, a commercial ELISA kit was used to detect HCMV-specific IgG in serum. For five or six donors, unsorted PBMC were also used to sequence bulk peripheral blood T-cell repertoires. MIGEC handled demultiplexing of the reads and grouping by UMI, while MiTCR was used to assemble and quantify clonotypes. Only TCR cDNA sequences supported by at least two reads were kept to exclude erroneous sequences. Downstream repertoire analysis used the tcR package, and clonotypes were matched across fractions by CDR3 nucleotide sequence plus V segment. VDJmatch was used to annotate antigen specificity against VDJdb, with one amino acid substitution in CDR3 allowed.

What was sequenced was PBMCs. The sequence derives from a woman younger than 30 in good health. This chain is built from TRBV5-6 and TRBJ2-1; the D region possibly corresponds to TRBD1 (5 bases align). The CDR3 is CASSPDSNNEQFF. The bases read TGTGCCAGCAGTCCCGACAGCAACAATGAGCAGTTCTTC.